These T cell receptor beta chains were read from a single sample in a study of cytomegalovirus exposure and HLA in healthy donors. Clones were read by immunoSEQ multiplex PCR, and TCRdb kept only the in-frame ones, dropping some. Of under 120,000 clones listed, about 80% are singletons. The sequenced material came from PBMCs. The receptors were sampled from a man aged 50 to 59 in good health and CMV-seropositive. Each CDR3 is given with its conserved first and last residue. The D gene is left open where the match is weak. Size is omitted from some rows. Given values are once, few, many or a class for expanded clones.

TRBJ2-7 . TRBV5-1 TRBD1 CASSYGQVEQYF TGCGCCAGCAGCTACGGACAGGTCGAGCAGTACTTC
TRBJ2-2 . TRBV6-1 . CASSELGQNTGELFF TGTGCCAGCAGTGAACTGGGCCAGAACACCGGGGAGCTGTTTTTT
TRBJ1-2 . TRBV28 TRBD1 CASSFGQAVYGYTF TGTGCCAGCAGTTTTGGACAGGCGGTCTATGGCTACACCTTC
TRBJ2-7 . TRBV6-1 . CASSDITGYEQYF TGTGCCAGCAGTGACATTACAGGCTACGAGCAGTACTTC
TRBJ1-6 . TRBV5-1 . CASSFLGVMESPLHF TGCGCCAGCAGTTTCCTAGGGGTAATGGAATCACCCCTCCACTTT
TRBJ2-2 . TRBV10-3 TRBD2 CASSGGANTGELFF TGTGCCTCGAGTGGGGGGGCGAACACCGGGGAGCTGTTTTTT
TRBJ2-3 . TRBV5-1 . CASSSGLLSTDTQYF TGCGCCAGCAGCTCGGGACTTCTTAGCACAGATACGCAGTATTTT
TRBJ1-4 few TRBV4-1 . CASSQDKTYREKLFF TGCGCCAGCAGCCAAGATAAGACTTATAGGGAAAAACTGTTTTTT
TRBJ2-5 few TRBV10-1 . CASSPGQLQETQYF TGCGCCAGCTCCCCCGGACAGCTCCAAGAGACCCAGTACTTC
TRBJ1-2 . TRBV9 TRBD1 CASSNGQGPQDGGGYTF TGTGCCAGCAGCAATGGACAGGGACCTCAGGACGGGGGTGGCTACACCTTC
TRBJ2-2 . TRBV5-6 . CASSLDTGELFF TGTGCCAGCAGTTTAGACACCGGGGAGCTGTTTTTT
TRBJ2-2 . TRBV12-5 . CASGLPGDTGELFF TGTGCTAGTGGTCTCCCAGGGGACACCGGGGAGCTGTTTTTT
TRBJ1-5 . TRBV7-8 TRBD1 CASSPKTGSNQPQHF TGTGCCAGCAGCCCCAAGACAGGGAGCAATCAGCCCCAGCATTTT
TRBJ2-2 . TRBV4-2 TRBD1 CASSHHQGDEELFF TGTGCCAGCAGCCACCACCAGGGGGATGAGGAGCTGTTTTTT
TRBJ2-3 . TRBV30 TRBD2 CAWRLYPPWREGGGDTQYF TGTGCCTGGAGGCTGTACCCCCCTTGGCGGGAGGGAGGGGGAGATACGCAGTATTTT
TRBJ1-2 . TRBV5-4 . CASRGGRALNYGYTF TGTGCCAGCAGGGGGGGACGGGCCCTAAACTATGGCTACACCTTC
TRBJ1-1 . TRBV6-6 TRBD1 CASSREPTGGVTEAFF TGTGCCAGCAGTCGCGAACCCACAGGGGGGGTCACTGAAGCTTTCTTT